This T cell receptor (beta chain) was identified in a study of patients and donors after allogeneic stem cell transplantation. TCRdb passed the RT-PCR reads through MiXCR, listing each CDR3 protein once. The data hold about 150,000 distinct CDR3 sequences, with roughly two fifths observed a single time. CDR1 and CDR2 from the germline V gene are MNHNS and SASEGT. Between the trimmed V and J ends, which lost 2 bases and 2 bases, there was a span of 16 bases. This CDR3 has 17 amino acids. The rearrangement links TRBV6-1 to TRBJ1-5; D is perhaps TRBD1 (5 bases). The sequence was obtained from a human donor who was either an allogeneic HSCT recipient or a stem cell or donor lymphocyte infusion donor (not recorded which). It is not recorded whose cells these are; they may come from a transplant donor. Source material: blood, either unsorted or a sorted T cell fraction (not recorded which). CDR3: CASSEQGPPVRNQPQHF. The CDR3 region has the DNA TGTGCCAGCAGTGAACAGGGTCCCCCCGTACGCAATCAGCCCCAGCATTTT.